This TCR beta chain was profiled in a study of cytomegalovirus exposure and HLA in healthy donors. The study, taken as a whole, reports: In a later analysis, HLA-associated beta chains showed higher expansion and lower generation probabilities than comparable chains. The HLA-A and HLA-B alleles of most subjects were reportedly predicted accurately from TCR beta sequences. In a later analysis, the majority of CMV-associated beta chains seemingly showed HLA restriction.

Both 60 Vbeta primers and 13 Jbeta primers went into the PCR. This table comes from immunoSEQ multiplex PCR, and its TCRdb copy is limited to in-frame clones, with some not included. This sample carries around 200,000 clones, around three quarters of them seen once, and the ten largest clones take about 2.3%. On this clone: Its target is not known.

Sequences were obtained from PBMCs. The receptor's source is a woman aged 45-60 years in good health and CMV-seronegative.

The CDR3 DNA follows: TGTGCCAGCAGCGTAGGACTAGCGGGGATATACGAGCAGTACTTC. Its translation is CASSVGLAGIYEQYF. V usage is TRBV9 and J usage is TRBJ2-7; 11 positions agree with TRBD2. The CDR3 runs to 15 residues. The junction had 3 bases not matched to a gene; V was cut back by 0 bases and J by 4 bases. Germline V gene data show CDR1 as SGDLS and CDR2 as YYNGEE.